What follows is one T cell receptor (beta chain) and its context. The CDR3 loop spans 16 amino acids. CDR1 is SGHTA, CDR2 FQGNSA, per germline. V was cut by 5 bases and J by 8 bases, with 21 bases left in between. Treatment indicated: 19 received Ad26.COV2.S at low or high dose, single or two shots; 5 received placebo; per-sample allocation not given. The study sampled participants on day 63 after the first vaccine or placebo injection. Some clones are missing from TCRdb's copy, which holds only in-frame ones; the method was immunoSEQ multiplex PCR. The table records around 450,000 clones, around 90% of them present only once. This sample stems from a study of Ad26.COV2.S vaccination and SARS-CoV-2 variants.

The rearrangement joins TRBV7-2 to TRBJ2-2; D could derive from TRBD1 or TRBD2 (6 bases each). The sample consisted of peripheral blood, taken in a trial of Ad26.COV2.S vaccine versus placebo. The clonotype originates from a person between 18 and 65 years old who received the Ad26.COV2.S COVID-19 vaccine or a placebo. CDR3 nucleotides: TGTGCCAGCAGCGGGAGTTGGGGGGCGCCCCAGGGGGAGCTGTTTTTT. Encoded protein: CASSGSWGAPQGELFF.